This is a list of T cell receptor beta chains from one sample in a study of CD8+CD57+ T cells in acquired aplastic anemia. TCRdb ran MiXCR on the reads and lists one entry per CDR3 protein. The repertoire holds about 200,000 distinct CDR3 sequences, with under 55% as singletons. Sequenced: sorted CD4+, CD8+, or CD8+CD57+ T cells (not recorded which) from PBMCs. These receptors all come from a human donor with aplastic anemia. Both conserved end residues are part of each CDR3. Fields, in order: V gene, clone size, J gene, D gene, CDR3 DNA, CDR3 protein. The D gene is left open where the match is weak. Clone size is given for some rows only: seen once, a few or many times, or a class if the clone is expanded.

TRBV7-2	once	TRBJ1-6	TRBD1	TGCGCCAGCAGCCAGCGGACAGGGGGTGGTTCACCCCTCCACTTT	CASSQRTGGGSPLHF
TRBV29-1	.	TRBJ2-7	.	TGCAGCGTACTCGGCGGGCAGGGTATGGACGAGCAGTACTTC	CSVLGGQGMDEQYF
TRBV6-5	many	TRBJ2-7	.	TGTGCCAGCAGTCGTTCGGGGTACGAGCAGTACTTC	CASSRSGYEQYF
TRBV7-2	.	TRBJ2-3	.	TGTGCCAGCAGCTTGGGACAGAGAAGGAGGGCTGGCACAGATACGCAGTATTTT	CASSLGQRRRAGTDTQYF
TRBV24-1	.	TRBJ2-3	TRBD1	TGTGCCACCAGTGACCCCGGGACAGGGGAAACAGATACGCAGTATTTT	CATSDPGTGETDTQYF
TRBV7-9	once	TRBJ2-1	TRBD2	TGTGCCAGCAGACCGCAGGAAGGTAGCGGGGGAAATGAGCAGTTCTTC	CASRPQEGSGGNEQFF
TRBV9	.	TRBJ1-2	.	TGTGCCAGCAGCGCTGTGGGACAACGCGATGGCTACACCTTC	CASSAVGQRDGYTF
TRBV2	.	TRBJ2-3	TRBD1	TGTGCCAGCAGGTGGGACAGGGGTAGCACAGATACGCAGTATTTT	CASRWDRGSTDTQYF
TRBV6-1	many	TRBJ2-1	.	TGTGCCAGCAGTGAGGGGCGGAGAACCTCCGCGGGGCTGTTCTTC	CASSEGRRTSAGLFF
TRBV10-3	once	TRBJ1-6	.	TGTGCCATCAGCGAGTCAGGGCAGACTTTTAATTCACCCCTCCACTTT	CAISESGQTFNSPLHF
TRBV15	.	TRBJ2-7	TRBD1	TGTGCCACCGGACAGGGGGTCCACGAGCAGTACTTC	CATGQGVHEQYF
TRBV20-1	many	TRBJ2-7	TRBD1	TGCAGTGCTAGAGCAGGGGGCTTTTACGAGCAGTACTTC	CSARAGGFYEQYF
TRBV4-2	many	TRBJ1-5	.	TGTGCCAGCAGCCAAGATGCCGGTAGGGGTAACAATCAGCCCCAGCATTTT	CASSQDAGRGNNQPQHF
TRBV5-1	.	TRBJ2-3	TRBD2	TGCGCCAGCAGCTTGGAAGCGGGGGGGATGGCAGATACGCAGTATTTT	CASSLEAGGMADTQYF
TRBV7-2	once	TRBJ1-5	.	TGTGCCAGCAGCTTTGGGGTAACTCAGCCCCAGCATTTT	CASSFGVTQPQHF
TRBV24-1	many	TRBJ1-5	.	TGTGCCACCAGTGAACCCGGGACAATCCAGCCCCAGCATTTT	CATSEPGTIQPQHF
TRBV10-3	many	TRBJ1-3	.	TGTGCCATCACGGGGGAACTCTCTGGAAACACCATATATTTT	CAITGELSGNTIYF
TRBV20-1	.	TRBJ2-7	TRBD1	TGCAGTGCTAGAGATGGGACAGCTCGCTACGAGCAGTACTTC	CSARDGTARYEQYF
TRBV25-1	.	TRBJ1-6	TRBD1	TGTGCCAGCACCCAGGGGGGATCCAATTCACCCCTCCACTTT	CASTQGGSNSPLHF
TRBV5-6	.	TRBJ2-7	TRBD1	TGTGCCAGCAGCTTGGGGGACAGAATCTACGAGCAGTACTTC	CASSLGDRIYEQYF
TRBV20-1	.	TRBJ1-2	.	TGCAGTGCCAGCAGTCCGGGACGAAACTATGGCTACACCTTC	CSASSPGRNYGYTF
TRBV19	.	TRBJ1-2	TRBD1	TGTGCCAGTAGTATGAGGACAGGGGAATCTGGAAACACCTTC	CASSMRTGESGNTF
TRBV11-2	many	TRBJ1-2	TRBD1	TGTGCCAGCAGCTCCTACAGGGGCGGCTACACCTTC	CASSSYRGGYTF
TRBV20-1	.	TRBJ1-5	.	TGCAGTGCTAGAGCACAGGCGAGCGGACCCCAGCATTTT	CSARAQASGPQHF
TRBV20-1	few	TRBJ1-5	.	TGCAGTGCTAGAAGGGGGGGGGCCGAGGAGCAGCCCCAGCATTTT	CSARRGGAEEQPQHF
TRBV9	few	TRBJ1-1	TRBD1	TGTGCCAGCAGCGTGGGGACAGGGGAAGCTTTCTTT	CASSVGTGEAFF